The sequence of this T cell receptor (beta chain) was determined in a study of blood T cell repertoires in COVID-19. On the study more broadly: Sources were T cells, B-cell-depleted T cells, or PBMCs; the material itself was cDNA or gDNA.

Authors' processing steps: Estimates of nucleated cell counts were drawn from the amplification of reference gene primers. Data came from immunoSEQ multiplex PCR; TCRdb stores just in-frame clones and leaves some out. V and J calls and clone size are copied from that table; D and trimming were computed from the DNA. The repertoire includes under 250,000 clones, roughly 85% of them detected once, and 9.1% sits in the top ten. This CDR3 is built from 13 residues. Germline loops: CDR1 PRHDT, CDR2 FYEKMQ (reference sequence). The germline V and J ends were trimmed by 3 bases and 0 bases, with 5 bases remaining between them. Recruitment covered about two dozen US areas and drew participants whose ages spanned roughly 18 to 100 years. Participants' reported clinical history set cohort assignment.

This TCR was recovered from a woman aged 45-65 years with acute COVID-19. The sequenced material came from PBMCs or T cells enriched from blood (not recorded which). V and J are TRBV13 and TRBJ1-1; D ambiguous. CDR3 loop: CASSFFMNTEAFF. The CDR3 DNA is TGTGCCAGCAGCTTTTTTATGAACACTGAAGCTTTCTTT.